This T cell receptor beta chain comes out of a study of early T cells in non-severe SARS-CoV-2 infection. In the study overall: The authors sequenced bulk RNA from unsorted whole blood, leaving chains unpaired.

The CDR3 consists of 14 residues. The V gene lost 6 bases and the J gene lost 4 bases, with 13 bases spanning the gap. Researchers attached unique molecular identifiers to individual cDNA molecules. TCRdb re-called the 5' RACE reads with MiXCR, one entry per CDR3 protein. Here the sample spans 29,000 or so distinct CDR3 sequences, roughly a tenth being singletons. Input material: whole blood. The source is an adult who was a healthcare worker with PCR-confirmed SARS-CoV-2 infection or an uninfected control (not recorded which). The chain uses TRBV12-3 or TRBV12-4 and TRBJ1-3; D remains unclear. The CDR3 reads CASSSHVSGNTIYF. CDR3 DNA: TGTGCCAGCAGCTCCCACGTCTCCGGAAACACCATATATTTT.